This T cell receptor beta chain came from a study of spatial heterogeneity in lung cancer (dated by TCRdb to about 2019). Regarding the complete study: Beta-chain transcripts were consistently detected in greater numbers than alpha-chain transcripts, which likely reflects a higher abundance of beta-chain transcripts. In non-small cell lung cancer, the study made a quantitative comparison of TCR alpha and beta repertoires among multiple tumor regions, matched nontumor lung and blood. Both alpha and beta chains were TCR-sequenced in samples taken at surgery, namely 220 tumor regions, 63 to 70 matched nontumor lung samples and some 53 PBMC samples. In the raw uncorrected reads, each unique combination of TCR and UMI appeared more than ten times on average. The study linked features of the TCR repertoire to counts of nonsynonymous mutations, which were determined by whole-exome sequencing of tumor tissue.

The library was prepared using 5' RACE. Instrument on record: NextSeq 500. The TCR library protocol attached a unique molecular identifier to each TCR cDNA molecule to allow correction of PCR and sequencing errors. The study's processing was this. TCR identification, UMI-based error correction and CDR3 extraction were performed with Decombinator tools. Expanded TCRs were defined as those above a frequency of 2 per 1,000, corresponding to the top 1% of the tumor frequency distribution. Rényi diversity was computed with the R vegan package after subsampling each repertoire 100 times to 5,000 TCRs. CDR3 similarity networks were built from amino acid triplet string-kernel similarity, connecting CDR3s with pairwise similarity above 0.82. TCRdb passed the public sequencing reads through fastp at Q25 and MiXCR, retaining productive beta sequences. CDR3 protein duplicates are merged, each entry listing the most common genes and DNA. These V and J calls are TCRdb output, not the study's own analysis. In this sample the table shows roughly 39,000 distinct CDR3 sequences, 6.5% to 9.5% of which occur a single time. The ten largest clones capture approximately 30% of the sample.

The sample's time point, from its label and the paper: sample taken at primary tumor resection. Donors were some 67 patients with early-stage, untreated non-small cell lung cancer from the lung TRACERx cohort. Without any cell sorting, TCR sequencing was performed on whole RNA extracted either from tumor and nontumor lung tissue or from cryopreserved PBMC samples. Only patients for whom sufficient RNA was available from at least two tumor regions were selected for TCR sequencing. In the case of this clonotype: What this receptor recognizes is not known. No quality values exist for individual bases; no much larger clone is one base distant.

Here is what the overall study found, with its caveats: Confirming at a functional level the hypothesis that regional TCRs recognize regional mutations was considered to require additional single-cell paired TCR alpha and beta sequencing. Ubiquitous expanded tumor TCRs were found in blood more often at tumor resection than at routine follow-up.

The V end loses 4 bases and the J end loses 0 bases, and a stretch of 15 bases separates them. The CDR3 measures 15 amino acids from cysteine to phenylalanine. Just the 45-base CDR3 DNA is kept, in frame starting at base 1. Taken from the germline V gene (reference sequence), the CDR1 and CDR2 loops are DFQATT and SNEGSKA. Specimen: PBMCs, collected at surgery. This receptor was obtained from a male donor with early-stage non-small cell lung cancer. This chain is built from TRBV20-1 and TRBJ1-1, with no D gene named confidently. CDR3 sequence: CSATPMTVMNTEAFF. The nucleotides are TGCAGTGCTACCCCTATGACGGTAATGAACACTGAAGCTTTCTTT.